This T cell receptor beta chain was captured in a study of blood T cell repertoires in COVID-19. For the study at large: The origin of the acute and convalescent COVID-19 samples was the United States, Italy and Spain. The cDNA or gDNA used as material had been derived from T cells, B-cell-depleted T cells, or PBMCs.

V gave up 3 bases and J gave up 6 bases; unmatched junction bases: 8. This CDR3 contains 16 residues. Germline values: CDR1 MNHEY, CDR2 SVGAGI. Seattle patient enrollment occurred during active infection, with longitudinal follow-up thereafter. In the source study's methods: Estimated nucleated cell counts came from reference gene primer amplification. Using immunoSEQ multiplex PCR, the repertoire was profiled, and TCRdb retains in-frame clones only, with some absent. V and J calls and clone size are given by that table; D and trimming were obtained from the DNA. The table shows roughly 250,000 clones, with roughly four fifths occurring only once.

The rearrangement joins TRBV6-5 to TRBJ2-1; 10 bases agree with TRBD2. Sequenced sample: peripheral blood. The sequence was collected from a person between 70 and 80 years old with COVID-19, enrolled during active disease. The CDR3 nucleotides are TGTGCCAGCAGTTATAGGGCTAGCGGGAGCCTCAATGAGCAGTTCTTC. Its protein product is CASSYRASGSLNEQFF.